The clone carrying this T cell receptor beta chain has only a few counts. Libraries were prepared by immunoSEQ multiplex PCR; TCRdb keeps only in-frame clonotypes and omits some of them. The sample shows over 25,000 clones, 75% of them seen only once. Treatment reported: preoperative locoregional IRX-2 cytokine immunotherapy. Samples came from a phase Ib trial of preoperative locoregional IRX-2 cytokine immunotherapy. This CDR3 region has 15 residues. V was clipped by 4 bases and J by 4 bases, with 14 bases between them. Germline loops: CDR1 SGHNT, CDR2 YENEEA. The data originate from a study of preoperative IRX-2 immunotherapy in early breast cancer.

The starting material was lymph node tissue, obtained after IRX-2 immunotherapy. The TCR originated in a human donor with breast cancer. The chain has TRBV11-3 and TRBJ1-3; D is undetermined. The CDR3 nucleotides read TGTGCCAGCAGCTCGGGAGAGTCGGGAGGAAACACCATATATTTT. It encodes CASSSGESGGNTIYF.